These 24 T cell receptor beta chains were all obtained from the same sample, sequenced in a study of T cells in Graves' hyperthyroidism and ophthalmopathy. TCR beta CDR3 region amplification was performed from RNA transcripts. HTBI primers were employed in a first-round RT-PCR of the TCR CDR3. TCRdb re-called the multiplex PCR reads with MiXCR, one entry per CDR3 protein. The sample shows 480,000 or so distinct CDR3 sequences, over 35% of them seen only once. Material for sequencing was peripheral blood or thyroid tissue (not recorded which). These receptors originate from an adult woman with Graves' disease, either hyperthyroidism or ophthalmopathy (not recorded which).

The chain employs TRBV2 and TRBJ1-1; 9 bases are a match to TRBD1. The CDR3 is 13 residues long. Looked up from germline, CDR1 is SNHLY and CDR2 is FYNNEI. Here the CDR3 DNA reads TGTGCTACAGACAGGGGGGGGAACACTGAAGCTTTCTTT. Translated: CATDRGGNTEAFF.

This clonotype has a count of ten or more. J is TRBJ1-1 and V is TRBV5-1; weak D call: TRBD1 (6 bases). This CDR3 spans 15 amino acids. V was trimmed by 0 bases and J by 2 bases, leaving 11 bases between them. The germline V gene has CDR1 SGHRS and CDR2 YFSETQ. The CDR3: CASSLARGYNTEAFF. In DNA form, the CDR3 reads TGCGCCAGCAGCTTGGCCAGGGGCTATAACACTGAAGCTTTCTTT.

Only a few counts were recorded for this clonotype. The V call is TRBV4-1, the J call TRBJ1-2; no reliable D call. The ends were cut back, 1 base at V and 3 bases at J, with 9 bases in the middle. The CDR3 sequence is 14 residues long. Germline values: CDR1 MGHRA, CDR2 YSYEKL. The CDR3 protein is CASSQGSDHYGYTF. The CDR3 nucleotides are TGCGCCAGCAGCCAAGGGTCGGATCACTATGGCTACACCTTC.

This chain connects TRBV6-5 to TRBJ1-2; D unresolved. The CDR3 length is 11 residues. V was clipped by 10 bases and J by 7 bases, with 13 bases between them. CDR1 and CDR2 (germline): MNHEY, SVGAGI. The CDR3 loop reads CAILLEGGYTF. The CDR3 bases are TGTGCCATCCTCTTGGAGGGTGGCTACACCTTC.

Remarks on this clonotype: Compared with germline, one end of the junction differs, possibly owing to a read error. The CDR3 coding sequence is TGTGCCGCCAGCAGCCCACAGGGGGCTGTTAATTCACCCCTCCACTTT. Protein: CAASSPQGAVNSPLHF. The V and J genes are TRBV15 and TRBJ1-6; 9 bases map to TRBD1. The CDR3 has 16 amino acids. Germline V gene sequence: CDR1 LNHNV, CDR2 YYDKDF (reference sequence).

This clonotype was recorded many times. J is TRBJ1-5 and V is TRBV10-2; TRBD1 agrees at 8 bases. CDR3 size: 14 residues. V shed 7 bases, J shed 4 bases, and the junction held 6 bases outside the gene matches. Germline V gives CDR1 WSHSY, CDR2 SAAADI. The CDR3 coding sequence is TGCGCCAGCAAGGGGACAGGTCAAAATCAGCCCCAGCATTTT. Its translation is CASKGTGQNQPQHF.

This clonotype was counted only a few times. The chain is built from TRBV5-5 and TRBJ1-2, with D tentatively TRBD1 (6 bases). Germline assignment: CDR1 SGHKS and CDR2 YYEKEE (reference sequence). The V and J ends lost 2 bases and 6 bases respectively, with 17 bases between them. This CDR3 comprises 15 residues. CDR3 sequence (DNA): TGTGCCAGCAGCTTTTCCCCGGGACATCCTCATGGCTACACCTTC. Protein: CASSFSPGHPHGYTF.

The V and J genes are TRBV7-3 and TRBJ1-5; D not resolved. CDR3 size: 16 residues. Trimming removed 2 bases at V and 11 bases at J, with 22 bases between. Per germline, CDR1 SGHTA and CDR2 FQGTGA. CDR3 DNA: TGTGCCAGCAGCTTACGTCCGGCGGGAGGTGGGGAGACCCAGCATTTT. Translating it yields CASSLRPAGGGETQHF.

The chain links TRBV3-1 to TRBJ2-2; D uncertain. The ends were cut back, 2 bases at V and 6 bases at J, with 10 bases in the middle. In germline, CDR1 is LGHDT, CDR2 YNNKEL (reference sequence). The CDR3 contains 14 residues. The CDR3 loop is CASSQRNDAGELFF. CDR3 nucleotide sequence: TGTGCCAGCAGCCAAAGGAACGACGCCGGGGAGCTGTTTTTT.

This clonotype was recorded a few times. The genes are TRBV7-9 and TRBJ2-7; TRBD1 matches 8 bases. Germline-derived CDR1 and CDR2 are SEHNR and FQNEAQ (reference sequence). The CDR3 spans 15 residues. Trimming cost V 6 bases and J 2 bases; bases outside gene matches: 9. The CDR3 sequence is CASSYSRTGTYEQYF. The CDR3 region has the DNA TGTGCCAGCAGTTACTCCCGGACAGGGACCTACGAGCAGTACTTC.

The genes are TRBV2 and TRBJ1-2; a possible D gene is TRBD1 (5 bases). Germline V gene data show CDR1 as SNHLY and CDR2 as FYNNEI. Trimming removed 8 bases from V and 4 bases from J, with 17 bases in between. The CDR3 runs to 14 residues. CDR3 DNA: TGTGCCAGCCGTATGGGGGTTAGGACCTATGGCTACACCTTC. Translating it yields CASRMGVRTYGYTF.

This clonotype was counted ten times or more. The CDR3 sequence is CASSLNSQETQYF. DNA of the CDR3: TGTGCCAGCAGTTTAAACAGCCAAGAGACCCAGTACTTC. The chain recombines TRBV28 with TRBJ2-5, with unresolved D. The CDR3 spans 13 residues. V lost 2 bases, J lost 1 base, and 5 bases lay in between. Germline V gene lookup returns CDR1 MDHEN and CDR2 SYDVKM.

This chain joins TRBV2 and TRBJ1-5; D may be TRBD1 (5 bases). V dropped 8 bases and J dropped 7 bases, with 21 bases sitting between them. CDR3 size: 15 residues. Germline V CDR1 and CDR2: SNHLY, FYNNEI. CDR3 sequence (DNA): TGTGCCAGCCGGGCGGGGGTGGGGCCCACGCAGCCCCAGCATTTT. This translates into CASRAGVGPTQPQHF.

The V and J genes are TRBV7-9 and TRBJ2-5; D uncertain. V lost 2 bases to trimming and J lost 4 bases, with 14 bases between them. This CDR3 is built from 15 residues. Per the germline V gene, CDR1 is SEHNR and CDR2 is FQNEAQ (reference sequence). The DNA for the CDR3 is TGTGCCAGCAGCTTATCGGGCGGAAGTGGAGAGACCCAGTACTTC. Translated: CASSLSGGSGETQYF.

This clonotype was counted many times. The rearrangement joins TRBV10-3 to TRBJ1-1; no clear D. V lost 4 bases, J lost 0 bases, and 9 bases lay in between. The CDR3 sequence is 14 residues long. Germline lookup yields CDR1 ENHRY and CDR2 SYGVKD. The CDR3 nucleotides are TGTGCCATCAGTGCATCGGGGATGAACACTGAAGCTTTCTTT. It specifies CAISASGMNTEAFF.

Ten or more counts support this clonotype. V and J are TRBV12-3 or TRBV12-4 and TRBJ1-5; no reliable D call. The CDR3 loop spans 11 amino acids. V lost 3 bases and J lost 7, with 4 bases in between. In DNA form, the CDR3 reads TGTGCCAGCAGTTTTGGGCAGCCCCAGCATTTT. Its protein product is CASSFGQPQHF.

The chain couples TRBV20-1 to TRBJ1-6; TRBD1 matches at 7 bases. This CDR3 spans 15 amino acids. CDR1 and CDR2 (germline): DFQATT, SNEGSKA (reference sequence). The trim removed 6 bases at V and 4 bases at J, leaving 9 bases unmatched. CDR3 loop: CSARDSESYNSPLHF. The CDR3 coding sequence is TGCAGTGCCCGGGACAGCGAGAGTTATAATTCACCCCTCCACTTT.

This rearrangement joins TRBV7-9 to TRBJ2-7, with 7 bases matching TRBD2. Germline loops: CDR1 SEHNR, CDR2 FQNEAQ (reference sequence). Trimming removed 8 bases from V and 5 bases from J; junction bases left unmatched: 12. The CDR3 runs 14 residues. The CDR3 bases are TGTGCCAGCGAGGCGGGAGTAGGTCTCCACGAGCAGTACTTC. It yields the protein CASEAGVGLHEQYF.

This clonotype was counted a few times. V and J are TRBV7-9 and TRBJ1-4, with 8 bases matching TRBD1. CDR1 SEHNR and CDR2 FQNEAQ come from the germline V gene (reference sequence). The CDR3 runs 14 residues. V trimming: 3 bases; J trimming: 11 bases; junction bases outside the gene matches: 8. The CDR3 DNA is TGTGCCAGCAGCTTCAGCGGGACAGGCGCTAAACTGTTTTTT. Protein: CASSFSGTGAKLFF. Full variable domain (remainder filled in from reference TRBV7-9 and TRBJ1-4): DTGVSQNPRHKITKRGQNVTFRCDPISEHNRLYWYRQTLGQGPEFLTYFQNEAQLEKSRLLSDRFSAERPKGSFSTLEIQRTEQGDSAMYLCASSFSGTGAKLFFGSGTQLSVL.

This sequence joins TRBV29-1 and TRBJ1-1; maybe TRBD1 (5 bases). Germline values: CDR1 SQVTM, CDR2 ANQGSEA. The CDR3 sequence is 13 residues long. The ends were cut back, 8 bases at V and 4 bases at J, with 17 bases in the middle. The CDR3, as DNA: TGCAGCAGCTTCGAGGGGATTGGCACTGAAGCTTTCTTT. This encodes CSSFEGIGTEAFF.

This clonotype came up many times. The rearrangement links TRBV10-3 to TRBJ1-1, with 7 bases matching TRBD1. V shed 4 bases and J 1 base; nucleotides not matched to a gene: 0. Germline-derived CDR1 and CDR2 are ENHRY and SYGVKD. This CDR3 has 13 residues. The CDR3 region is CAISGTGNTEAFF. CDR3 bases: TGTGCCATCAGTGGGACAGGGAACACTGAAGCTTTCTTT.

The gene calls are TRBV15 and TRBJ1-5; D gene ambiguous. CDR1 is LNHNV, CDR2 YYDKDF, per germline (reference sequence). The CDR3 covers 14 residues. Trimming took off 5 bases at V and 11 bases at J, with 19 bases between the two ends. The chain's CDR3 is CATSPSGREETQHF. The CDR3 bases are TGTGCCACCAGCCCATCCGGGAGGGAAGAGACCCAGCATTTT.

CDR3 DNA sequence: TGTGCCATCAGTGAAGAGGACAGGCAGAATTCACCCCTCCACTTT. Translating it yields CAISEEDRQNSPLHF. The chain uses TRBV10-3 and TRBJ1-6; 7 nucleotides match TRBD1. Germline V CDR1 and CDR2: ENHRY, SYGVKD. The CDR3 contains 15 residues. The V segment lost 3 bases and the J segment 7 bases; nucleotides outside the gene matches: 6.

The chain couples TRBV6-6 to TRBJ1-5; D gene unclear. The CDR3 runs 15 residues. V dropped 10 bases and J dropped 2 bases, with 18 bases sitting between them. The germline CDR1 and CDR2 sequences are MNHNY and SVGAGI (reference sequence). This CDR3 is CATLSGLQCNQPQHF. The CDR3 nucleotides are TGTGCCACCCTGTCGGGTCTTCAATGCAATCAGCCCCAGCATTTT.